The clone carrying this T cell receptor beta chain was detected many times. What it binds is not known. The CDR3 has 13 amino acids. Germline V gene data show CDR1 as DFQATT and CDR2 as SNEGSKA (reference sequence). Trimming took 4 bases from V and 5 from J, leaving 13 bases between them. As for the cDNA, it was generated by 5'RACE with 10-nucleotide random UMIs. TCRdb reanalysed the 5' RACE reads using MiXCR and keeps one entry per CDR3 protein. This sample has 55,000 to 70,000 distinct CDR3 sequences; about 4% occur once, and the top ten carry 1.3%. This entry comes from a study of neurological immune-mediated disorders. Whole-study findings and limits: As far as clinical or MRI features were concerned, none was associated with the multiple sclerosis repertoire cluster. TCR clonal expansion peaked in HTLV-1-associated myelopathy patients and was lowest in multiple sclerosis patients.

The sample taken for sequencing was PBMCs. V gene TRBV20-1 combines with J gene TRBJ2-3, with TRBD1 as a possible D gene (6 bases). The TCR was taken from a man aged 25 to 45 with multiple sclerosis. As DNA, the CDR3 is TGCAGTGCTATCCCAGGGGCGGAAGATACGCAGTATTTT. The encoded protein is CSAIPGAEDTQYF.